The 18 T cell receptor beta chains presented below share a single source sample, sequenced in a study of blood T cell repertoires in COVID-19. Method: immunoSEQ multiplex PCR; TCRdb's copy keeps in-frame clones and lacks some. The sample lists 95,000 to 110,000 clones, 85% to 90% occurring once. Sequencing was performed on peripheral blood. Every receptor here comes from a human donor in a cohort sampled during active COVID-19.

The rearrangement joins TRBV29-1 to TRBJ2-1; 9 nucleotides match TRBD1. The germline gives CDR1 SQVTM, CDR2 ANQGSEA. V was pared by 8 bases and J by 6 bases, with 14 bases of the junction left unmatched. The CDR3 extends over 15 amino acids. The CDR3 DNA sequence: TGCAGCTCCGGTCGGCGACAGGGGGGCATCAATGAGCAGTTCTTC. Protein product: CSSGRRQGGINEQFF.

This chain connects TRBV5-1 to TRBJ2-1, with D possibly TRBD2 on 6 matching bases. The CDR3 runs 12 residues. CDR1 is SGHRS, CDR2 YFSETQ, per germline. Trimming removed 5 bases from V and 7 bases from J, with 10 bases in between. The CDR3 sequence: CASSDSGNEQFF. The CDR3 nucleotides read TGCGCCAGCAGTGACAGCGGGAATGAGCAGTTCTTC.

The CDR3 region is CASSLGTDAPNEQFF. Written as DNA, the CDR3 is TGTGCCAGCTCACTTGGGACTGACGCCCCCAATGAGCAGTTCTTC. This chain links TRBV18 with TRBJ2-1; possibly TRBD2 for D (6 bases). The V end lost 4 bases, the J end lost 6 bases, and 16 bases lay between the germline ends. Germline values: CDR1 KGHSH, CDR2 LQKENI. This CDR3 has 15 residues.

The V call is TRBV28, the J call TRBJ1-3, with 7 bases that match TRBD1. V was pared by 1 base and J by 2 bases, with 5 bases of the junction left unmatched. The length of the CDR3 is 16 residues. The V gene's germline CDR1 is MDHEN and CDR2 SYDVKM. This CDR3 reads CASSLSAGTAGNTIYF. The CDR3 DNA follows: TGTGCCAGCAGTTTATCGGCCGGGACAGCTGGAAACACCATATATTTT.

This clone was seen a single time. The chain links TRBV11-3 to TRBJ2-7; TRBD2 agrees at 8 bases. Germline CDR1 is SGHNT and CDR2 is YENEEA. CDR3 length: 12 amino acids. V was pared by 8 bases and J by 3 bases, with 3 bases of the junction left unmatched. The CDR3 coding sequence is TGTGCCAGCGCCGGGGGGGACTACGAGCAGTACTTC. The encoded protein is CASAGGDYEQYF.

V usage is TRBV7-2 and J usage is TRBJ2-5; no clear D gene. CDR3 size: 14 residues. V shed 2 bases and J shed 6 bases, with 13 bases lying between them. Germline CDR1 reads SGHTA; CDR2 reads FQGNSA. The CDR3 reads CASSLTQLQKTQYF. The CDR3 DNA reads TGTGCCAGCAGCTTAACCCAGTTGCAAAAGACCCAGTACTTC.

This chain uses TRBV5-5 with TRBJ1-2, with D perhaps TRBD1 (5 bases). The germline V and J ends were trimmed by 5 bases and 0 bases, with 14 bases remaining between them. The CDR3 is 15 amino acids. The germline gives CDR1 SGHKS, CDR2 YYEKEE (reference sequence). The DNA for the CDR3 is TGTGCCAGCAGACTTGGGGCAGAGACTAACTATGGCTACACCTTC. Amino acid sequence: CASRLGAETNYGYTF.

The chain employs TRBV28 and TRBJ1-5; 7 nucleotides line up with TRBD1. Germline trimming cut 7 bases from V and 5 bases from J; bases unmatched to any gene: 14. The CDR3 loop spans 16 amino acids. Looked up from germline, CDR1 is MDHEN and CDR2 is SYDVKM. CDR3 coding DNA: TGTGCCAGCATCCGTACAGGGGTAAGTCTTTATCAGCCCCAGCATTTT. This sequence encodes CASIRTGVSLYQPQHF.

The chain has TRBV29-1 and TRBJ1-6; no reliable D call. The CDR3 runs to 13 residues. Per the germline V gene, CDR1 is SQVTM and CDR2 is ANQGSEA. The ends were cut back, 4 bases at V and 6 bases at J, with 10 bases in the middle. Here the CDR3 DNA reads TGCAGCGTTGGGTGGGGAGCTAATTCACCCCTCCACTTT. It encodes CSVGWGANSPLHF.

The gene calls are TRBV28 and TRBJ2-1, with 7 bases aligning to TRBD2. CDR3 length equals 15 residues. V shed 3 bases, J shed 7 bases, and the junction held 9 bases outside the gene matches. The germline CDR1 and CDR2 sequences are MDHEN and SYDVKM. In DNA form, the CDR3 reads TGTGCCAGCAGTTTGACGAGCGGGACGGGGAATGAGCAGTTCTTC. Its translation: CASSLTSGTGNEQFF.

The J gene is TRBJ2-7, the V gene TRBV11-2; maybe TRBD1 (5 bases). CDR3 size: 14 residues. Trimming removed 3 bases from V and 5 bases from J, with 14 bases in between. The germline CDR1 and CDR2 sequences are SGHAT and FQNNGV. The CDR3 region has the DNA TGTGCCAGCAGCTTTGGCAGGGTCCCCCACGAGCAGTACTTC. This translates into CASSFGRVPHEQYF.

The sample holds one count of this clone. The V gene is TRBV6-4, the J gene TRBJ1-1; the D gene is possibly TRBD1 (5 bases). V was trimmed by 11 bases and J by 3 bases, leaving 19 bases between them. Germline-derived CDR1 and CDR2 are MRHNA and SNTAGT. The CDR3 is made up of 14 amino acids. The CDR3: CASREGPQDTEAFF. The CDR3 nucleotides are TGTGCCTCAAGGGAGGGGCCCCAGGACACTGAAGCTTTCTTT.

The rearrangement links TRBV28 to TRBJ2-5; tentative D call: TRBD2 (5 bases). There are 14 residues in the CDR3. V lost 8 bases, J lost 5 bases, and 18 bases lay in between. The germline gives CDR1 MDHEN, CDR2 SYDVKM. CDR3 region: CASEKRTVGETQYF. DNA of the CDR3: TGTGCCAGCGAAAAGCGGACGGTTGGGGAGACCCAGTACTTC.

The chain couples TRBV7-4 to TRBJ1-4, with TRBD1 matching over 11 bases. Trimming removed 5 bases from V and 7 bases from J; junction bases left unmatched: 12. Germline V CDR1 and CDR2: SGHVT, SQSDAQ. CDR3 length: 17 amino acids. The CDR3 DNA sequence: TGTGCCAGCAGCCCCCGGGACAGGGGGGGGAGGGGTGAAAAACTGTTTTTT. This codes for CASSPRDRGGRGEKLFF.

This chain connects TRBV5-4 to TRBJ2-7; 10 positions agree with TRBD1. The germline V gene encodes CDR1 SGHNT and CDR2 YYREEE (reference sequence). The junction had 5 bases not matched to a gene; V was cut back by 3 bases and J by 5 bases. This CDR3 is 14 amino acids long. The CDR3 sequence: CASSSGQGMNEQYF. CDR3 sequence (DNA): TGTGCCAGCAGCTCGGGACAGGGGATGAACGAGCAGTACTTC.

The J gene is TRBJ2-5, the V gene TRBV7-9, with D unresolved. The V and J ends lost 0 bases and 4 bases respectively, with 18 bases between them. Germline values: CDR1 SEHNR, CDR2 FQNEAQ (reference sequence). The CDR3 runs 17 residues. Here the CDR3 DNA reads TGTGCCAGCAGCTTAGCATACGGTTTTACTAATCGAGAGACCCAGTACTTC. It specifies CASSLAYGFTNRETQYF.

The chain is built from TRBV7-9 and TRBJ2-2; TRBD1 matches at 8 bases. The CDR3 runs 15 residues. The J segment lost 4 bases and the V segment lost 10 bases, leaving 11 bases of the junction unmatched. Germline lookup yields CDR1 SEHNR and CDR2 FQNEAQ (reference sequence). The CDR3 loop is CATPPRTGITGELFF. CDR3 DNA sequence: TGTGCCACCCCCCCCCGGACAGGGATCACCGGGGAGCTGTTTTTT.

The chain combines TRBV7-9 with TRBJ1-6; perhaps TRBD1 as D (5 bases). The germline V gene encodes CDR1 SEHNR and CDR2 FQNEAQ (reference sequence). This CDR3 region has 12 residues. V lost 3 bases, J lost 10 bases, and 7 bases lay in between. The CDR3 spells CASSFRASPLHF. CDR3 DNA: TGTGCCAGCAGCTTCAGGGCGTCACCCCTCCACTTT.